The clone carrying this T cell receptor (beta chain) was detected only a few times. Its antigen remains unidentified. The study reverse transcribed the entire isolated RNA, so it sequenced expressed TCRB transcripts. Method: immunoSEQ multiplex PCR; TCRdb's copy keeps in-frame clones and lacks some. The data contain roughly 370,000 clones, approximately 15% of them singletons. This specimen comes from a study of beta chain features in type 1 diabetes. Study results and limitations: Patients' naive, central memory and regulatory TCRB repertoires appeared more alike than those of healthy donors.

Sequenced: naive CD4+ T cells from blood. The TCR was taken from a man under 40 in good health.

CDR3 in amino acids: CASSPIGTLVDTQYF. For the CDR3, the DNA is TGTGCCAGCAGCCCCATCGGGACTCTTGTGGATACGCAGTATTTT. V gene TRBV5-6 combines with J gene TRBJ2-3; D is possibly TRBD2 (6 bases). The ends were cut back, 4 bases at V and 6 bases at J, with 18 bases in the middle. The CDR3 consists of 15 residues. Looked up from germline, CDR1 is SGHDT and CDR2 is YYEEEE. Using reference TRBV5-6 and TRBJ2-3 for the parts outside the CDR3, the full variable domain is DAGVTQSPTHLIKTRGQQVTLRCSPKSGHDTVSWYQQALGQGPQFIFQYYEEEERQRGNFPDRFSGHQFPNYSSELNVNALLLGDSALYLCASSPIGTLVDTQYFGPGTRLTVL.